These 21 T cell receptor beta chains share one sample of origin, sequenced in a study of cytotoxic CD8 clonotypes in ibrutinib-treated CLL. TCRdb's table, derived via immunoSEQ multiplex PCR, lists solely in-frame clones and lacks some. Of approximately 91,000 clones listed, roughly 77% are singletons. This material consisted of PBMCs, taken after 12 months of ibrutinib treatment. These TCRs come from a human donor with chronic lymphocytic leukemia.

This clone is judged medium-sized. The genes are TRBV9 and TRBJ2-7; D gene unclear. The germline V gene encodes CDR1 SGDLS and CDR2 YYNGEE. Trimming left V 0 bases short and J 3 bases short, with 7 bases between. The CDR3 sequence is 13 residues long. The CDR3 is CASSVGHDYEQYF. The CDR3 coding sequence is TGTGCCAGCAGCGTAGGGCACGACTACGAGCAGTACTTC.

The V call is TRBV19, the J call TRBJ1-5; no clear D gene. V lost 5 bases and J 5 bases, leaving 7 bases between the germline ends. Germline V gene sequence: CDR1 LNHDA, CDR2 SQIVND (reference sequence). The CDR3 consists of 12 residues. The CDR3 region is CASSFGDQPQHF. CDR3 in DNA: TGTGCCAGTAGTTTCGGGGATCAGCCCCAGCATTTT.

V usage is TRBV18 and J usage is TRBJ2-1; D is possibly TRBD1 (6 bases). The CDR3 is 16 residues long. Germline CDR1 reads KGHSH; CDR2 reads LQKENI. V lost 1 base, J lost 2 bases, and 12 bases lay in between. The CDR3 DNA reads TGTGCCAGCTCACCACTCCGGGACATCACCTACAATGAGCAGTTCTTC. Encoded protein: CASSPLRDITYNEQFF.

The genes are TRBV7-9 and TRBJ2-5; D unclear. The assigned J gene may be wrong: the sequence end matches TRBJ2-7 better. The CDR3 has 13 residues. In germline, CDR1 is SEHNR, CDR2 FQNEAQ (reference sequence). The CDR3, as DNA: TGTGCCAGCAGCCCCCCGGGCCCCTACGAGCAGTACTTC. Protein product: CASSPPGPYEQYF.

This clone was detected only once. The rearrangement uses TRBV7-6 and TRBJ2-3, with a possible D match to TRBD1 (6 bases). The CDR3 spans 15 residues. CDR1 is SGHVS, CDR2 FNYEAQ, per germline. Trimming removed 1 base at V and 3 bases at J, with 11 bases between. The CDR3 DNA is TGTGCCAGCAGCTTAGATGGGACACGAACAGATACGCAGTATTTT. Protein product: CASSLDGTRTDTQYF. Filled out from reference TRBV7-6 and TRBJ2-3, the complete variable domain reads GAGVSQSPRYKVTKRGQDVALRCDPISGHVSLYWYRQALGQGPEFLTYFNYEAQQDKSGLPNDRFSAERPEGSISTLTIQRTEQRDSAMYRCASSLDGTRTDTQYFGPGTRLTVL.

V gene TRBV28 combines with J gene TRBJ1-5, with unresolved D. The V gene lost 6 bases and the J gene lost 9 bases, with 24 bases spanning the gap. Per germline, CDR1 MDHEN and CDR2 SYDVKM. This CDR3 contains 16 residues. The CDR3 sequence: CASSPAVGLGYGPQHF. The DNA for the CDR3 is TGTGCCAGCAGCCCGGCTGTGGGCCTTGGGTATGGGCCCCAGCATTTT.

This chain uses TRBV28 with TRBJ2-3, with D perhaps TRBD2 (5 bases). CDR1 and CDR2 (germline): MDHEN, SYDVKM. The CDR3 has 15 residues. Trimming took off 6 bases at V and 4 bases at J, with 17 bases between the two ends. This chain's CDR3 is CASSPGITWADTQYF. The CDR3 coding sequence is TGTGCCAGCAGCCCCGGGATCACCTGGGCAGATACGCAGTATTTT.

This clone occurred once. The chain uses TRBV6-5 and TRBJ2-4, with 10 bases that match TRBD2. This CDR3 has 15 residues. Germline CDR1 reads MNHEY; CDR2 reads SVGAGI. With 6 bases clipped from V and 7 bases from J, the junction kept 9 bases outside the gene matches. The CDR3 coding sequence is TGTGCCAGCAGCCCTACCCCTAGCGGGGGTAACATTCAGTACTTC. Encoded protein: CASSPTPSGGNIQYF.

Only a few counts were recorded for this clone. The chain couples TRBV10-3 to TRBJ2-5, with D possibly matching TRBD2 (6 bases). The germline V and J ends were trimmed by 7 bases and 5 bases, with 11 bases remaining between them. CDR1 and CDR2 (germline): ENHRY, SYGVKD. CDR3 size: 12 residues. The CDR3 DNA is TGTGCCATCATGGGGAGCGGGGAGACCCAGTACTTC. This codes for CAIMGSGETQYF.

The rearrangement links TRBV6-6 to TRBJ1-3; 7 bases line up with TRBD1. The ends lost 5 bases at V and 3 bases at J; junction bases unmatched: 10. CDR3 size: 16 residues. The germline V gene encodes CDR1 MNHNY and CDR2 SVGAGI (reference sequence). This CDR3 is CASSTYQGVGGNTIYF. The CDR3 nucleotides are TGTGCCAGCAGTACCTATCAGGGGGTCGGTGGAAACACCATATATTTT.

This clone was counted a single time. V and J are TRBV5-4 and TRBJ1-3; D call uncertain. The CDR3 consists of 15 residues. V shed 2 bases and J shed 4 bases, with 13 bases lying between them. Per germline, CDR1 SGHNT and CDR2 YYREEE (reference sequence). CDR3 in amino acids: CASSFAGSGGNTIYF. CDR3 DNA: TGTGCCAGCAGCTTTGCCGGCAGCGGAGGAAACACCATATATTTT.

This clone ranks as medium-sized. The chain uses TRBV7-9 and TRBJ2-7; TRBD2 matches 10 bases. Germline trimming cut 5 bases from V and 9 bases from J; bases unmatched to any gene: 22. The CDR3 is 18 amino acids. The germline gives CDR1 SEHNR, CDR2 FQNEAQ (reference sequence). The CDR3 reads CASSPPRYSGRRGGRQYF. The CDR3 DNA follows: TGTGCCAGCAGCCCACCCAGGTATAGCGGGAGGCGGGGGGGCCGGCAGTACTTC.

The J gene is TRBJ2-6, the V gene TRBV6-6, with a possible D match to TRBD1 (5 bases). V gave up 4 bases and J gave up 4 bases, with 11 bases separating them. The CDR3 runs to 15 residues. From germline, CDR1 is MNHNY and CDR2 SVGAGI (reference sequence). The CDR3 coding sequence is TGTGCCAGCAGTTCCCTCTGGGGCGGGGCCAACGTCCTGACTTTC. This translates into CASSSLWGGANVLTF.

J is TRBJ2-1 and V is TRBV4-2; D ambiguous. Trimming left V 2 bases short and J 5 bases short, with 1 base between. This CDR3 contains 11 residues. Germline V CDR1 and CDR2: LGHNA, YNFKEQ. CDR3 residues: CASSQNNEQFF. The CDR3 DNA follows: TGTGCCAGCAGCCAAAACAATGAGCAGTTCTTC.

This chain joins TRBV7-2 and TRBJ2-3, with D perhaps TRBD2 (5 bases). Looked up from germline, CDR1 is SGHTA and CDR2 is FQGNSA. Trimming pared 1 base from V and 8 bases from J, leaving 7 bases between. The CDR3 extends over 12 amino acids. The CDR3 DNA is TGTGCCAGCAGCTTAGTCGGAGGTACGCAGTATTTT. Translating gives CASSLVGGTQYF.

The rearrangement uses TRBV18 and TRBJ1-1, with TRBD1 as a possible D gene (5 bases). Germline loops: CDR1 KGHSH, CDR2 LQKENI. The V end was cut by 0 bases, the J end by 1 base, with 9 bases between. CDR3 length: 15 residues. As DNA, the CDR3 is TGTGCCAGCTCACCACCAGGGGCTCAGAACACTGAAGCTTTCTTT. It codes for CASSPPGAQNTEAFF.

CDR3 loop: CASSQGHNAGTGGLPNYGYTF. Written as DNA, the CDR3 is TGCGCCAGCAGCCAAGGCCACAACGCCGGGACAGGGGGTCTCCCTAACTATGGCTACACCTTC. The genes are TRBV4-3 and TRBJ1-2; 11 bases map to TRBD1. Germline CDR1 is LGHNA and CDR2 is YSLEER. The CDR3 is 21 residues long. J lost 0 bases, V lost 1 base, and 16 bases had no gene match.

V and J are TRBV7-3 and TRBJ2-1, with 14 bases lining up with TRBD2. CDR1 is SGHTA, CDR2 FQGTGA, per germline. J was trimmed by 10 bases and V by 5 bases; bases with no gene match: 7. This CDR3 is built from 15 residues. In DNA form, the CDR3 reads TGTGCCAGCAGCCCGGGACTAGCGGGAGATGGGGAGCAGTTCTTC. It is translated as CASSPGLAGDGEQFF.

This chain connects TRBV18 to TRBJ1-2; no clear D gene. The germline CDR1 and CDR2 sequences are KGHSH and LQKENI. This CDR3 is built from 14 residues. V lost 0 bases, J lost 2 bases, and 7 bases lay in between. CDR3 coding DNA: TGTGCCAGCTCACCACCGGCATCAAACTATGGCTACACCTTC. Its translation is CASSPPASNYGYTF.

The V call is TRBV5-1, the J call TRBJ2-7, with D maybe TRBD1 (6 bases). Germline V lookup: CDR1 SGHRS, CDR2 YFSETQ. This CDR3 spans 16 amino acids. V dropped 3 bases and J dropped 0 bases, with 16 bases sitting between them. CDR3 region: CASSSGPGTHSYEQYF. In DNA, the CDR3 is TGCGCCAGCAGCTCCGGACCCGGGACACACTCCTACGAGCAGTACTTC.

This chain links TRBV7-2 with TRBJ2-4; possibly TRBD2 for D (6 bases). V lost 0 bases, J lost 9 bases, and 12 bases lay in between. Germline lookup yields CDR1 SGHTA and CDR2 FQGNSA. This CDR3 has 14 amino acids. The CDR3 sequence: CASSLAGGVGIQYF. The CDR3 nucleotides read TGTGCCAGCAGCTTAGCAGGAGGGGTGGGCATTCAGTACTTC.